These 7 T cell receptor beta chains share one sample of origin, sequenced in a study of blood T cell repertoires in COVID-19. TCRdb's copy holds only in-frame clones and misses some; the assay was immunoSEQ multiplex PCR. The table has some 20,000 clones, more than 85% seen once. The sequenced sample consisted of peripheral blood. The receptors were gathered from a human donor in a cohort sampled during active COVID-19.

V gene TRBV28 combines with J gene TRBJ2-3, with D perhaps TRBD1 (6 bases). In germline, CDR1 is MDHEN, CDR2 SYDVKM. The CDR3 totals 17 residues. Trimming took off 4 bases at V and 3 bases at J, with 20 bases between the two ends. This CDR3 reads CASSSKSGTQGTDTQYF. CDR3 DNA: TGTGCCAGCAGTTCGAAATCCGGGACGCAGGGGACAGATACGCAGTATTTT.

The rearrangement joins TRBV9 to TRBJ2-7; TRBD2 aligns across 9 bases. The length of the CDR3 is 15 residues. V shed 0 bases and J 3 bases; nucleotides not matched to a gene: 4. Germline CDR1 SGDLS, CDR2 YYNGEE. This chain's CDR3 is CASSVGREGSYEQYF. CDR3 DNA: TGTGCCAGCAGCGTAGGGCGGGAGGGTAGCTACGAGCAGTACTTC.

The V gene is TRBV11-2, the J gene TRBJ2-3; TRBD1 agrees at 11 bases. The V segment lost 4 bases and the J segment 3 bases; nucleotides outside the gene matches: 12. The CDR3 is made up of 18 amino acids. Germline assignment: CDR1 SGHAT and CDR2 FQNNGV. CDR3: CASSSALPDRGQTDTQYF. The CDR3 region has the DNA TGTGCCAGCAGCTCCGCACTCCCGGACAGGGGGCAAACAGATACGCAGTATTTT.

The chain carries TRBV5-4 and TRBJ1-1; no clear D gene. Trimming took off 1 base at V and 1 base at J, with 14 bases between the two ends. The CDR3 runs to 16 residues. Germline values: CDR1 SGHNT, CDR2 YYREEE (reference sequence). As DNA, the CDR3 is TGTGCCAGCAGCTTGAGGTTGAGGAGCCCGAACACTGAAGCTTTCTTT. Protein product: CASSLRLRSPNTEAFF.

This clone showed up just once. The genes are TRBV28 and TRBJ2-5, with 11 bases fitting TRBD2. Per germline, CDR1 MDHEN and CDR2 SYDVKM. Trimming removed 5 bases from V and 3 bases from J; junction bases left unmatched: 17. CDR3 length: 19 amino acids. CDR3 region: CASSPRGLADLNSKETQYF. CDR3 coding DNA: TGTGCCAGCAGTCCGCGGGGACTAGCGGACCTCAATTCAAAAGAGACCCAGTACTTC.

The chain recombines TRBV6-6 with TRBJ1-3; 8 nucleotides line up with TRBD1. The CDR3 is 16 residues long. The V and J ends lost 0 bases and 4 bases, in that order; junction bases with no gene match: 5. Germline V gene lookup returns CDR1 MNHNY and CDR2 SVGAGI (reference sequence). The CDR3 DNA follows: TGTGCCAGCAGTTACTCACTGCAGGGGGCAGGAAACACCATATATTTT. Protein: CASSYSLQGAGNTIYF.

In DNA form, the CDR3 reads TGCGCCAGCAGGCCGAACAGGGACGCTGGGGCCAACGTCCTGACTTTC. Translation: CASRPNRDAGANVLTF. J is TRBJ2-6 and V is TRBV4-3; D possibly corresponds to TRBD1 (6 bases). Germline V lookup: CDR1 LGHNA, CDR2 YSLEER. CDR3 length: 16 amino acids. Trimming cost V 6 bases and J 2 bases, with 14 bases left between them.